One TCR beta chain is described in this entry. No antigen is known for it. The sample holds no much larger clone one base away, and base qualities are not on file. The cohort was made up of under 800 healthy bone marrow donors. At the time of sampling, all cohort members were nominally healthy, though unrecorded immune exposures were likely present. The donor tested CMV seronegative, placing the donor among the 350 or so seronegative members of the cohort. A peripheral blood sample was provided by each donor, and peripheral blood mononuclear cells were used for TCR beta sequencing. The Qiagen DNeasy Blood Extraction Kit was used to extract genomic DNA from the blood cell samples. The data were obtained in a study of cytomegalovirus exposure and HLA in healthy donors (dated by TCRdb to 2016 to 2017). A note on the overall study: According to an earlier analysis of a few hundred of the donors, about 190 million T cells yielded 117 million unique TCR beta sequences and 276 Gb of sequence data. Several DR-DQ haplotypes were treated as single units for association and clustering because of strong linkage in the cohort. The study used immunosequencing to profile the T cell repertoires of about 670 subjects and linked those repertoires to cytomegalovirus serostatus. Genome-wide SNP genotypes for about 65% of the roughly 670 donors were used in a later genetic analysis, which treated that subset as a discovery cohort. Among the roughly 390 genotyped donors, approximately 77% belonged to the genetic ancestry cluster associated with self-reported Caucasian donors. Across 300 to 400 genotyped donors of the cohort, an average of approximately 220,000 unique TCR beta nucleotide sequences per donor were sequenced, and around 19% of those sequences were non-productive. To decide whether each TCR beta V gene segment behaved as functional or pseudogenic, an earlier analysis of approximately 620 of the donors relied on high-throughput TCR beta sequencing. The aim of the study was to test whether cataloging public T cell receptors could identify signatures of past pathogen exposure. The number of typed donors differed by locus: about 629-630 for A, B, C, DRB1 and DQB1; 522 for DQA1; 606 for DPA1; and roughly 490 for DPB1. The study combined high-throughput TCR immunosequencing, statistical association of individual TCRs with disease status, and machine learning to predict cytomegalovirus infection status. Along with the approximately 600-subject first cohort, a separate validation cohort of 120 different subjects was used. HLA typing covered class I and class II loci at four-digit resolution. Donor age, sex, ethnicity and CMV serostatus were collected together with the repertoire data. A later analysis re-examined previously published TCR beta repertoires from hundreds of donors and added high-resolution HLA genotyping to investigate patterns of TCR occurrence. Every discovery cohort repertoire had been produced on one sequencing platform. Rather than using new phenotypic data, the later analysis identified candidate immune exposures from TCR beta sequences and from how often those sequences occurred across donors. About 300 gigabases of sequencing data and roughly 80 million unique TCR sequences made up an early release that covered several hundred HLA-typed donors. Points the paper makes about the study in general: Correlated functional status among segregating V segments might reflect linkage disequilibrium, but an unknown experimental factor could not be ruled out. A further reported finding was that TCR beta sequences accurately predicted the HLA-A and HLA-B alleles for most subjects in the first cohort. The sequencing pipeline was judged likely to have produced a cluster of highly shared sequence variants as a technical artifact. An earlier analysis of some 590 of the donors showed that most TCR beta V segments appeared in productive rearrangements either about 87% or about 30% of the time, which broadly matched IMGT annotations. Specific HLA alleles were associated with around 18,000 TCR beta sequences at a false discovery rate of 0.05 in a later analysis. In a later analysis, HLA-associated TCR beta chains showed more clonal expansion and lower generation probabilities than non-associated chains that were equally common. The classifier was reported to diagnose cytomegalovirus status with high specificity and sensitivity in both the original and validation cohorts. The authors suggested that the approach could potentially be generalized to other disease states and immunological phenotypes. CMV serostatus was the only immune exposure information available for the cohort. Because the 87-base-pair reads could not distinguish some IMGT-functional V segments, including TRBV6-2 and TRBV6-3, those segments were excluded. Across donors, most TCR sequences were observed very rarely, whereas some public TCRs were present in many individuals. A later genetic analysis associated a missense DCLRE1C variant with V-gene and J-gene trimming of TCR beta chains, and an independent cohort replicated the association. Three of the identified cytomegalovirus-associated TCR beta chains were confirmed in vitro to be specific for cytomegalovirus antigens. In a later genetic analysis, fewer N-insertions in productive TCRs were reported among donors in an Asian-associated ancestry cluster than the approximately 670-donor mean. A later analysis found that most CMV-associated TCR beta chains appeared HLA-restricted, with HLA associations seemingly driven largely by CMV exposure. The presence/absence analyses assumed that sequencing depth was roughly uniform across donors, and that assumption may not be true. Because counts were too low, fewer than 20 rarely observed V segments, including chromosome 9 orphons, were excluded from the earlier analysis of about 500 of the donors. According to a later analysis, parvovirus B19, influenza, CMV and Epstein-Barr virus appeared linked to several top co-occurrence clusters. A total of some 180 TCR beta chains were listed by the study as associated with cytomegalovirus. In a later analysis, TCR association rates were found to vary across HLA loci, with the most associated TCRs seen for DRB1 alleles and the fewest for HLA-C alleles. HLA typing was unavailable for some donors at each locus, so association tests used only the typed subset. Assigning TCR associations to individual alleles was difficult when HLA alleles, especially DR and DQ, strongly co-occurred. This cohort had only TCR beta chains sequenced, and the lack of alpha or paired-chain data limited which features could be detected.

V loses 8 bases at its end and J loses 5 bases; junction bases beyond the gene matches: 8. The CDR3 spans 14 residues, from the cysteine through the phenylalanine. Solely the CDR3 DNA is kept, with 42 bases framed from the first base. As encoded in the germline V gene (reference sequence), CDR1 is SEHNR while CDR2 is FQNEAQ. The method was the immunoSEQ multiplex PCR assay. A mixture of 60 forward primers for TCR Vbeta segments and 13 reverse primers for TCR Jbeta segments was used in the multiplex PCR. A multiplex PCR assay on genomic DNA amplified the CDR3 region of rearranged TCR beta genes. The Illumina HiSeq System was used to sequence the amplified TCR beta libraries as 87-base-pair reads. Regarding the original processing steps: In a later analysis, some 80 million unique TCR beta chains were counted across the 650 to 750 repertoires, and some 10 million of these chains were shared by at least two donors. A nearest-neighbor algorithm error-corrected the raw reads and collapsed the reads into unique sequences, merging closely related sequences to remove PCR and sequencing errors. CDR3 sequences were aligned to IMGT reference sequences to assign V, D and J gene segments. For a sequence to be retained, a match of at least six nucleotides was required to both a V gene segment and a J gene segment. Rearrangements were called productive when the CDR3 lacked stop codons and stayed in frame with V and J; all others were non-productive. CDR3 was defined by IMGT convention, running from the second conserved V-encoded cysteine to the conserved J-encoded phenylalanine. The earlier analysis of 550 to 650 of the donors excluded any sequence lacking an unambiguous match to a single V gene segment. In an earlier analysis of several hundred of the donors, V segments were called functional above 56.7% productive rearrangements and were called segregating when the between-donor standard deviation exceeded 5%. To diagnose cytomegalovirus status from the catalog of TCR beta chain sequences, a statistical classification framework was built. A later analysis assigned V and J genes by comparing TCR nucleotide sequences with IMGT/GENE-DB human TR gene sequences. A later analysis assigned CDR3 sequences and most-parsimonious VDJ recombination scenarios with the TCRdist pipeline. In a later analysis, each TCR beta chain was defined by its CDR3 amino acid sequence together with its V-gene family, and reads without a unique V-gene family were excluded. To address suspected cross-contamination and a sequencing artifact, a later analysis removed roughly 640 highly shared, low-generation-probability nucleotide sequences. For each public chain, a later analysis derived a clonal expansion index from normalized ranks of inferred template counts within each repertoire. In a later analysis, generation probabilities were computed using a VDJ recombination model fitted to out-of-frame rearrangements, and the results were checked against IGoR. A later analysis scored TCR-TCR, TCR-HLA and TCR-CMV co-occurrence with hypergeometric tests, applying a repertoire-size bias correction to TCR pairs. False discovery rates were estimated in a later analysis by permuting HLA or CMV assignments 20 times. A later analysis grouped co-occurring TCRs with DBSCAN, adding TCRdist sequence similarity when clustering within HLA-allele-positive subsets. For co-occurrence clustering, repertoires with fewer than 30,000 or more than 120,000 public chains were excluded, along with a handful of repertoires with anomalous nucleotide sharing. This is the immuneACCESS table as TCRdb keeps it, with only in-frame sequences that have V and J called. A part of the clones is gone; compared with another copy, unresolved V genes explain less than half, and the rest is unexplained. V, J and clone size are those of that table, while D and trimming were read from the DNA. Present in this sample are around 180,000 clones, 82% of which were seen just once. The top ten clones comprise approximately 0.47% of the sample.

The chain links TRBV7-9 with TRBJ2-2; 7 bases in between match TRBD2. The receptor comes from a woman aged 45-60 years in good health and CMV-seronegative. Sequencing input: PBMCs. The nucleotide sequence is TGTGCCAGCGATGGGGTCGGGGGGACCGGGGAGCTGTTTTTT. Protein translation: CASDGVGGTGELFF. Reference TRBV7-9 and TRBJ2-2 genes cover what lies past the CDR3, so the full variable domain is DTGVSQNPRHKITKRGQNVTFRCDPISEHNRLYWYRQTLGQGPEFLTYFQNEAQLEKSRLLSDRFSAERPKGSFSTLEIQRTEQGDSAMYLCASDGVGGTGELFFGEGSRLTVL.